The next 13 T cell receptor beta chains were all read from a single sample in a study of a mutant IDH1 vaccine in newly diagnosed glioma. Which antigens these TCRs recognize remains unknown. Time point specified: week 5, during vaccination. The content of each vaccine dose was 300 ug of mutant IDH1 20-mer peptide, and topical imiquimod accompanied it. TCRdb keeps only in-frame clones here, not all; method: immunoSEQ multiplex PCR. This table has about 40,000 clones, more than 85% appearing once. This material consisted of PBMCs, taken from a glioma patient whose treatment included an IDH1 peptide vaccine. Receptor source: a man aged 45-65 years with glioma.

In nucleotides, the CDR3 is TGTGCCATCAGTGTTGGTAGCGGGGCCTTCACAGATACGCAGTATTTT. This translates into CAISVGSGAFTDTQYF. The rearrangement uses TRBV10-3 and TRBJ2-3; 8 bases map to TRBD2. Germline V CDR1 and CDR2: ENHRY, SYGVKD. V lost 4 bases, J lost 2 bases, and 8 bases stayed unmatched. The length of the CDR3 is 16 residues.

This chain connects TRBV2 to TRBJ2-1; the D gene could be TRBD1 or TRBD2 (6 bases each). The CDR3 runs 18 residues. Germline V gives CDR1 SNHLY, CDR2 FYNNEI. V lost 0 bases, J lost 8 bases, and 23 bases lay in between. CDR3 bases: TGTGCCAGCAGTGAAGCTATAGTGTCGGGGGCCCGGGGAGATGAGCAGTTCTTC. Translated: CASSEAIVSGARGDEQFF.

This rearrangement joins TRBV6-1 to TRBJ1-5; possibly TRBD1 for D (5 bases). V shed 4 bases and J shed 0 bases, with 16 bases lying between them. The CDR3 has 17 amino acids. Germline CDR1 is MNHNS and CDR2 is SASEGT. The CDR3 spells CASSAPGVTDSNQPQHF. The CDR3 bases are TGTGCCAGCAGTGCACCTGGGGTGACAGATAGCAATCAGCCCCAGCATTTT.

This clone is a singleton in its sample. This chain connects TRBV4-3 to TRBJ1-5; tentative D call: TRBD1 (5 bases). Trimming left V 0 bases short and J 6 bases short, with 15 bases between. The CDR3 sequence is 16 residues long. Germline CDR1 LGHNA, CDR2 YSLEER. The CDR3 loop reads CASSQELSSGGQPQHF. The CDR3 DNA sequence: TGCGCCAGCAGCCAAGAATTAAGCTCGGGGGGTCAGCCCCAGCATTTT.

The chain links TRBV6-6 to TRBJ2-1; 10 nucleotides match TRBD2. Germline V gives CDR1 MNHNY, CDR2 SVGAGI (reference sequence). The CDR3 consists of 13 residues. Unmatched junction bases numbered 3, after V lost 10 bases and J lost 3 bases. CDR3 coding DNA: TGTGCCACCGGGACTAGCGACTACAATGAGCAGTTCTTC. Encoded protein: CATGTSDYNEQFF.

This chain joins TRBV7-9 and TRBJ1-6; D remains ambiguous. The CDR3 is 14 residues long. V lost 5 bases, J lost 9 bases, and 14 bases lay in between. Germline V gene lookup returns CDR1 SEHNR and CDR2 FQNEAQ (reference sequence). In nucleotides, the CDR3 is TGTGCCAGCAGCGAACAGTTCGGGTCTTCACCCCTCCACTTT. Protein sequence: CASSEQFGSSPLHF.

The chain couples TRBV10-3 to TRBJ1-5; no firm D call. Trimming pared 0 bases from V and 7 bases from J, leaving 13 bases between. The germline gives CDR1 ENHRY, CDR2 SYGVKD. The CDR3 covers 15 residues. As DNA, the CDR3 is TGTGCCATCAGTGAGTCGAGGGAGACGGGACAGCCCCAGCATTTT. It yields the protein CAISESRETGQPQHF.

This clone rates as medium-sized. V is TRBV6-5 and J is TRBJ2-1; 9 nucleotides match TRBD2. The CDR3 extends over 16 amino acids. The trim removed 2 bases at V and 3 bases at J, leaving 5 bases unmatched. Germline V gene lookup returns CDR1 MNHEY and CDR2 SVGAGI. This CDR3 reads CASSYGGGGDYNEQFF. The CDR3 nucleotides read TGTGCCAGCAGTTACGGCGGGGGGGGAGACTACAATGAGCAGTTCTTC.

A single count supports this clone. The gene calls are TRBV4-1 and TRBJ2-4, with unresolved D. This CDR3 comprises 13 residues. Germline CDR1 MGHRA, CDR2 YSYEKL. Trimming stripped 4 bases from V and 6 bases from J, with 10 bases between. CDR3 coding DNA: TGCGCCAGCAGCCCCCCAAGACCAAACATTCAGTACTTC. Translating it yields CASSPPRPNIQYF.

The chain employs TRBV5-1 and TRBJ2-7; D may be TRBD1 or TRBD2 (5 bases each). V dropped 0 bases and J dropped 6 bases, with 13 bases sitting between them. The CDR3 has 14 residues. The germline V gene has CDR1 SGHRS and CDR2 YFSETQ. The CDR3 spells CASSLAFGAFEQYF. CDR3 nucleotide sequence: TGCGCCAGCAGCTTGGCCTTCGGGGCCTTCGAGCAGTACTTC. Filled out from reference TRBV5-1 and TRBJ2-7, the complete variable domain reads KAGVTQTPRYLIKTRGQQVTLSCSPISGHRSVSWYQQTPGQGLQFLFEYFSETQRNKGNFPGRFSGRQFSNSRSEMNVSTLELGDSALYLCASSLAFGAFEQYFGPGTRLTVT.

The gene calls are TRBV30 and TRBJ2-1; 16 bases align to TRBD2. This CDR3 is built from 16 residues. V lost 0 bases, J lost 6 bases, and 2 bases stayed unmatched. In germline, CDR1 is GTSNPN, CDR2 SVGIG (reference sequence). This chain's CDR3 is CAWSVGLAGGSNEQFF. In DNA, the CDR3 is TGTGCCTGGAGTGTGGGACTAGCGGGAGGGAGCAATGAGCAGTTCTTC.

CDR3 DNA: TGTGCCAGCAGCGTAGCCCGACAGGGACGGGGCAATCAGCCCCAGCATTTT. Translating it yields CASSVARQGRGNQPQHF. This rearrangement joins TRBV9 to TRBJ1-5; 7 bases map to TRBD1. The V gene's germline CDR1 is SGDLS and CDR2 YYNGEE. The junction had 8 bases not matched to a gene; V was cut back by 0 bases and J by 2 bases. The CDR3 spans 17 residues.

V gene TRBV7-8 combines with J gene TRBJ1-1; TRBD1 matches 7 bases. The germline gives CDR1 SGHVS, CDR2 FQNEAQ. J was trimmed by 0 bases and V by 7 bases; bases with no gene match: 8. The CDR3 totals 15 residues. The CDR3 sequence is CASTRQGRMNTEAFF. For the CDR3, the DNA is TGTGCCAGCACCCGACAGGGACGAATGAACACTGAAGCTTTCTTT.